The sequence of this T cell receptor beta chain was determined in a study of blood T cell repertoires in COVID-19. Germline-derived CDR1 and CDR2 are MNHEY and SMNVEV (reference sequence). The CDR3 has 13 amino acids. V trimming: 3 bases; J trimming: 8 bases; junction bases outside the gene matches: 5. The repertoire was sequenced with immunoSEQ multiplex PCR; TCRdb's copy has only in-frame clones and lacks some. The sample lists 230,000 or so clones; roughly 84% were seen once. Remarks on this clone: A much larger clone sits a single nucleotide away, making a read error possible.

The TCR sequence derives from a middle-aged man with active or convalescent COVID-19. Sequenced material: peripheral blood. The chain uses TRBV27 and TRBJ1-2; 8 bases are shared with TRBD1. Here the CDR3 DNA reads TGTGCCAGCAGTTTGACAGGGGAAGGAGGCTACACCTTC. It translates to CASSLTGEGGYTF.